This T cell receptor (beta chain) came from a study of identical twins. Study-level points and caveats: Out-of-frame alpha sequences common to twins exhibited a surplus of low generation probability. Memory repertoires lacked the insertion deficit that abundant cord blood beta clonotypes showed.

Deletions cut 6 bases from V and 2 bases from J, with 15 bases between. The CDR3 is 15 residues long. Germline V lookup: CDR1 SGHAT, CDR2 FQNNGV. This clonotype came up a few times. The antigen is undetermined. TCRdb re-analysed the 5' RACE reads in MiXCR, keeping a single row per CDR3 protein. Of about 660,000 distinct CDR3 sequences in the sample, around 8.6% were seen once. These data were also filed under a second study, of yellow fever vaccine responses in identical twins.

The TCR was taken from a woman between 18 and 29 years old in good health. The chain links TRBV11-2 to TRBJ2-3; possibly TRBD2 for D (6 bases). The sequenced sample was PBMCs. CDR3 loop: CASSGRRGATDTQYF. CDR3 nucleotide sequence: TGTGCCAGCAGTGGTCGGAGGGGCGCCACAGATACGCAGTATTTT.